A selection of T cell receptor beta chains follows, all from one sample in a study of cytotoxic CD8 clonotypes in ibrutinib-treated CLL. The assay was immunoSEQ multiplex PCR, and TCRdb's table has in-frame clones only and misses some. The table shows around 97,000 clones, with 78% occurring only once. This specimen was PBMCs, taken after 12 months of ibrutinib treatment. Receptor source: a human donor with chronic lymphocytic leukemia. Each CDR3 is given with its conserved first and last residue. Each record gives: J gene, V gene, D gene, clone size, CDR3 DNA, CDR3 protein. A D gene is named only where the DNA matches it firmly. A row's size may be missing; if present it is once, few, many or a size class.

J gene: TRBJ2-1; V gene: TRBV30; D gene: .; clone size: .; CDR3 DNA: TGTGCCTGTCGGACCGTGAGCTCCTACAATGAGCAGTTCTTC; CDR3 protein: CACRTVSSYNEQFF
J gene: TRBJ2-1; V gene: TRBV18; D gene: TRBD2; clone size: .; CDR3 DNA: TGTGCCAGCTCACCGGAGACTAGCGGGGGCGATGAGCAGTTCTTC; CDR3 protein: CASSPETSGGDEQFF
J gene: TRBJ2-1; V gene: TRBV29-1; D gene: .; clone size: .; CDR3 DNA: TGCAGCGTTGAAGAGTGGGGGTCCGGTTACAATGAGCAGTTCTTC; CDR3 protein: CSVEEWGSGYNEQFF
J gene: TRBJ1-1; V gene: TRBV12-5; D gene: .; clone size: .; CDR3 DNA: TGTGCTAGTAAGAGGGAGGCTGAAGCTTTCTTT; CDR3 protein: CASKREAEAFF
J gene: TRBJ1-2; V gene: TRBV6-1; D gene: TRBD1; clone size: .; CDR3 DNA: TGTGCCAGCAGCCAAGGACAGGGTAATGGCTACACCTTC; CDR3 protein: CASSQGQGNGYTF
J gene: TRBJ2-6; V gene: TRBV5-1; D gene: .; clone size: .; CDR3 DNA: TGCGCCAGCAGCTTCGAAGGGGCTGGGGCCAACGTCCTGACTTTC; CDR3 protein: CASSFEGAGANVLTF
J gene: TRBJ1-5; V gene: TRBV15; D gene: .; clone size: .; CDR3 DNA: TGTGCCACCAGCAGAGATGTTCAGGGGACTCAGCCCCAGCATTTT; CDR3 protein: CATSRDVQGTQPQHF
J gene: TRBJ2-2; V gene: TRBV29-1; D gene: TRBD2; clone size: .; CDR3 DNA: TGCAGCGTTGAAGCCCCGTGGACTAGCGGGGGTAACAGAGCCGGGGAGCTGTTTTTT; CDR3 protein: CSVEAPWTSGGNRAGELFF
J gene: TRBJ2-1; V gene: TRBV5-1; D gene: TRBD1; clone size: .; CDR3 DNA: TGCGCCAGCAGCGGAGGACAGGGTACCTCCTACAATGAGCAGTTCTTC; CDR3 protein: CASSGGQGTSYNEQFF
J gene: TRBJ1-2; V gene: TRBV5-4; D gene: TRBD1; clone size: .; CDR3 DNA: TGTGCCAGCAGCGGGGAGACAGGGAACTATGGCTACACCTTC; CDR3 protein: CASSGETGNYGYTF
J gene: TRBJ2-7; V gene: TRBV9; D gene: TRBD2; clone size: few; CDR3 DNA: TGTGCCAGCAGCGTAGACCCTCTAGCGGGACCCTCCTACGAGCAGTACTTC; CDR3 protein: CASSVDPLAGPSYEQYF
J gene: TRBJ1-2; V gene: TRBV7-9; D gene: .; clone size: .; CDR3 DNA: TGTGCCAGCAGCCACAGTCTACGGGGTGGCTACACCTTC; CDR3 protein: CASSHSLRGGYTF
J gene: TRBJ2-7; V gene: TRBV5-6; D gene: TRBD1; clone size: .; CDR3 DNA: TGTGCCAGCAGCTTGGTCGGACAGGCTCATTCCTACGAGCAGTACTTC; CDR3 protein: CASSLVGQAHSYEQYF
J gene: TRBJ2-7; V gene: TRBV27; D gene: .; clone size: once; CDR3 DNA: TGTGCCAGCAGTTTTCTTCCCCTGAAGGGGTACGGGCCCCTCTACGAGCAGTACTTC; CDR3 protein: CASSFLPLKGYGPLYEQYF
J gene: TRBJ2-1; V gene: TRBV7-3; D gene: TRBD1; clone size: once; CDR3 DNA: TGTGCCAGCAGCCGAGGGACAGGGTTGCATGAGCAGTTCTTC; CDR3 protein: CASSRGTGLHEQFF
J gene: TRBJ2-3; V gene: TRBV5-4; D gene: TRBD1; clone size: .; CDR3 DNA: TGTGCCAGCAGCCGTTCAGGGGGCGCGAGAGATACGCAGTATTTT; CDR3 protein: CASSRSGGARDTQYF
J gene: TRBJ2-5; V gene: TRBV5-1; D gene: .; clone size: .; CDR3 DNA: TGCGCCAGCCAAAGGGTAGGGTACCAAGAGACCCAGTACTTC; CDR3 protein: CASQRVGYQETQYF
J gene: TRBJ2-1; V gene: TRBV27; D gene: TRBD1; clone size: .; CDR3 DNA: TGTGCCAGCAGTTTGGCTCGGACAGGGGGTATTAGCTCCTACAATGAGCAGTTCTTC; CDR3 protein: CASSLARTGGISSYNEQFF
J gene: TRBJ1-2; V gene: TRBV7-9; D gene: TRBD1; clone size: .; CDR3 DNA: TGTGCCAGCAGCTTACCTGTGGGACAGGGGGCCTATGGCTACACCTTC; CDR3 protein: CASSLPVGQGAYGYTF
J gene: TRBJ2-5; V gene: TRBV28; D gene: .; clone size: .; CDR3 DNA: TGTGCCAGCAGTACCCCAATTGAGCGGAGAAACCAAGAGACCCAGTACTTC; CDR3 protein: CASSTPIERRNQETQYF
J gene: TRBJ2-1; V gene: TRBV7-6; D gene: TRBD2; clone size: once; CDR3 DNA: TGTGCCAGCAGCTCGTTGCGAGCGGGGGGGCCAGGTGAGCAGTTCTTC; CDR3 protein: CASSSLRAGGPGEQFF
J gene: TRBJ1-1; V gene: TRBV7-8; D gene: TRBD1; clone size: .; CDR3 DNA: TGTGCCAGCAGCTATATGACAGGGGAAAGAGCTTTCTTT; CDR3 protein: CASSYMTGERAFF
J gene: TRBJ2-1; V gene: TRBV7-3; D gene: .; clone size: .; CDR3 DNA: TGTGCCAGCAGCTTAATGCCCAATGAGCAGTTCTTC; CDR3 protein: CASSLMPNEQFF
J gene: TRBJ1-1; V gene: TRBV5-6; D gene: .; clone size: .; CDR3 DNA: TGTGCCAGCCCTTCCACGAGGCTAAACACTGAAGCTTTCTTT; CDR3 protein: CASPSTRLNTEAFF
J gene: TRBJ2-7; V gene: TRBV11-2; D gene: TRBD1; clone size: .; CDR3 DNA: TGTGCCAGCAGCTTAGCCACAGGGGGGCAGTACTTC; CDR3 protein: CASSLATGGQYF
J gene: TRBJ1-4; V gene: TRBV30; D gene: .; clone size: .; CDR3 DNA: TGTGCCTGGAGTCAAACCCCCGGGGGGGCGGCTAATGAAAAACTGTTTTTT; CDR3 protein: CAWSQTPGGAANEKLFF
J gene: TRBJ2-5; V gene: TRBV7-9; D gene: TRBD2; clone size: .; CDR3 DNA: TGTGCCACGGAGATAGCGGGGTTCGAGACCCAGTACTTC; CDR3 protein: CATEIAGFETQYF
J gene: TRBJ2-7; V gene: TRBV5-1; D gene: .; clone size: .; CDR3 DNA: TGCGCCAGCAGCTTGGCCTTCCTCTTCTACGAGCAGTACTTC; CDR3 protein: CASSLAFLFYEQYF
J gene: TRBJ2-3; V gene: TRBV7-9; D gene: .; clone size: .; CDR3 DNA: TGTGCCAGCAGCTTAGGGCAAAACAGGGTTGGTTTTTTGGATTATACGCAGTATTTT; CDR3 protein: CASSLGQNRVGFLDYTQYF